This T cell receptor (beta chain) was identified in a study of cytomegalovirus exposure and HLA in healthy donors. Study-wide results and caveats: A later analysis appeared to link common viral pathogens to several of the most significant clusters. It was reportedly the case that the classifier diagnosed cytomegalovirus status with high specificity and sensitivity.

The PCR used 60 Vbeta and 13 Jbeta primers. Only in-frame clones appear in the TCRdb table, and some are missing; sequencing was by immunoSEQ multiplex PCR. The data hold approximately 160,000 clones, with around 85% observed a single time. This clone was recorded a few times. Its antigen is still unknown. From germline, CDR1 is SNHLY and CDR2 FYNNEI. The junction had 2 bases not matched to a gene; V was cut back by 4 bases and J by 7 bases. CDR3 length equals 14 residues. The chain carries TRBV2 and TRBJ2-3; 13 bases are shared with TRBD2. The sequencing sample was made of PBMCs. This receptor was obtained from a human donor in good health. The CDR3 reads CASSGLAGGYTQYF. The CDR3 DNA sequence: TGTGCCAGCAGTGGACTAGCGGGGGGCTATACGCAGTATTTT.